The rows below give T cell receptor beta chains drawn from one sample of a study of blood T cell repertoires in COVID-19. Repertoires were generated with immunoSEQ multiplex PCR, while TCRdb's copy carries only in-frame clones and drops some. Counted here are some 120,000 clones, about 83% occurring once; the ten biggest clones make up about 5.4%. What was sequenced was peripheral blood. The receptors shown here come from a man aged 80 or over with active or convalescent COVID-19. CDR3s include the opening cysteine and the closing phenylalanine or tryptophan. D genes are given only for firm matches.

V gene	J gene	D gene	CDR3 protein
TRBV30	TRBJ2-5	-	CAWSESRETQYF
TRBV29-1	TRBJ2-7	TRBD1	CSVVGTGVRDEQYF
TRBV6-5	TRBJ1-1	TRBD1	CASSPQGARAEAFF
TRBV28	TRBJ1-2	TRBD1	CASSPSRGLYGYTF
TRBV2	TRBJ2-1	-	CASSLIEEGFLFF
TRBV7-8	TRBJ2-7	TRBD2	CASSLTSGGSYEQYF
TRBV9	TRBJ1-3	-	CASSVGAGSGNTIYF
TRBV5-6	TRBJ1-2	-	CASASLPLQGKAYGYTF
TRBV9	TRBJ2-5	TRBD2	CASSSGTSGQETQYF
TRBV7-9	TRBJ2-1	-	CASSLGSDEQFF
TRBV4-3	TRBJ2-7	TRBD2	CASSPGFGLAPYEQYF
TRBV15	TRBJ2-1	-	CATSGSGTGISEQFF
TRBV5-6	TRBJ2-2	-	CASSSLRGTGELFF
TRBV5-4	TRBJ1-2	TRBD1	CASSFPGGASGYTF
TRBV28	TRBJ2-3	TRBD1	CASSTDRSLSTDTQYF
TRBV3-1/TRBV3-2	TRBJ2-7	TRBD2	CASSQASGGIEQYF
TRBV7-2	TRBJ2-1	TRBD1	CASSLAGQGSYNEQFF
TRBV13	TRBJ2-7	-	CASSLDLLGGQYF
TRBV6-1	TRBJ2-2	TRBD1	CASSEGDRRNTGELFF
TRBV5-4	TRBJ2-1	TRBD2	CASSLGSGGPPYNEQFF
TRBV13	TRBJ1-6	-	CASSFRVSPLHF
TRBV7-2	TRBJ2-3	TRBD2	CASSYSGGPGDTQYF
TRBV2	TRBJ1-2	-	CASSVQTAGGYTF
TRBV7-2	TRBJ2-5	TRBD2	CASSSMLGEGTQYF
TRBV28	TRBJ1-2	-	CASATGYDYGYTF
TRBV9	TRBJ1-1	-	CASSGGLGGTEAFF
TRBV30	TRBJ2-7	TRBD1	CAWSWTGDGEQYF
TRBV7-6	TRBJ1-5	TRBD1	CASSLGTGGSNQPQHF
TRBV11-2	TRBJ2-7	TRBD1	CASTYDRGAYEQYF
TRBV9	TRBJ2-3	-	CASSVGVNVKDTQYF
TRBV7-9	TRBJ1-4	TRBD1	CASSSTGGAGEKLFF
TRBV12-1	TRBJ2-5	-	CASSFWVASGKETQYF
TRBV7-9	TRBJ1-1	-	CASSLGAGSEAFF
TRBV7-2	TRBJ1-6	-	CAGHRGSYNSPLHF
TRBV7-2	TRBJ1-6	TRBD1	CASSRGQGYSPLHF
TRBV12-5	TRBJ2-2	TRBD1	CASVRDRGPAGELFF
TRBV18	TRBJ1-2	-	CASSLRGGPAEGGYTF
TRBV2	TRBJ1-6	-	CASSEETGSNSPLHF
TRBV6-5	TRBJ1-1	-	CASRRTENTEAFF
TRBV7-2	TRBJ1-5	-	CASSSTSNQPQHF
TRBV19	TRBJ1-1	-	CASSPGGRPGGAFF
TRBV5-8	TRBJ1-3	-	CASSLGTLRFGNTIYF
TRBV18	TRBJ1-3	TRBD1	CASSPPTGTGAGNTIYF
TRBV10-3	TRBJ1-2	-	CAISESGGRYGYTF
TRBV6-5	TRBJ1-5	-	CASSPTGDNQPQHF
TRBV7-8	TRBJ2-7	-	CASSLVMNTYEQYF